What follows are 4 T cell receptor beta chains derived from one specimen sequenced in a study of CD8 T cells in ankylosing spondylitis. TCRdb redid the calling of the 5' RACE reads with MiXCR, one entry per CDR3 protein. Of around 210,000 distinct CDR3 sequences in the sample, less than 9.5% were seen once. Sequenced material: blood, either unsorted or a sorted T cell fraction (not recorded which). All receptors come from a female donor with ankylosing spondylitis or in good health (not recorded which).

This clonotype was observed at least ten times. The chain recombines TRBV4-3 with TRBJ1-5, with D uncertain. Deletions cut 3 bases from V and 1 base from J, with 10 bases between. Germline values: CDR1 LGHNA, CDR2 YSLEER. This CDR3 comprises 15 residues. The CDR3 coding sequence is TGCGCCAGCAGCCAGGACGGACGGAGCAATCAGCCCCAGCATTTT. This encodes CASSQDGRSNQPQHF.

This clonotype showed up just a few times. The genes are TRBV19 and TRBJ2-5; TRBD2 matches 12 bases. Per the germline V gene, CDR1 is LNHDA and CDR2 is SQIVND (reference sequence). V dropped 0 bases and J dropped 2; count of bases not matched to a gene: 7. The CDR3 length is 18 residues. CDR3 in amino acids: CASSIDLAGGPEQETQYF. Here the CDR3 DNA reads TGTGCCAGTAGTATAGACCTAGCGGGAGGGCCGGAGCAAGAGACCCAGTACTTC.

The rearrangement links TRBV20-1 to TRBJ2-5; D unclear. Germline-derived CDR1 and CDR2 are DFQATT and SNEGSKA (reference sequence). The CDR3 consists of 11 residues. V lost 6 bases and J lost 1, with 6 bases in between. The CDR3 here is CSAFSQETQYF. The CDR3 DNA reads as TGCAGTGCCTTCAGCCAAGAGACCCAGTACTTC.

This chain connects TRBV5-1 to TRBJ2-5; 13 nucleotides line up with TRBD2. The V and J ends lost 5 bases and 4 bases, in that order; junction bases with no gene match: 14. CDR1 SGHRS and CDR2 YFSETQ come from the germline V gene. The CDR3 is made up of 18 amino acids. The CDR3 protein is CASRHPLGLAGEAETQYF. CDR3 bases: TGCGCCAGCAGGCATCCCCTAGGACTAGCGGGAGAGGCAGAGACCCAGTACTTC.